The 24 T cell receptor beta chains below come from one sample, sequenced in a study of cytomegalovirus exposure and HLA in healthy donors. A multiplex PCR was run with 60 Vbeta primers and 13 Jbeta primers. Produced via immunoSEQ multiplex PCR; TCRdb's table is partial and in-frame only. The table has some 110,000 clones, under 85% seen once. Specimen: PBMCs. The receptor source for this set is a woman under 30 in good health and CMV-seronegative.

This chain links TRBV5-8 with TRBJ2-3, with TRBD1 matching over 8 bases. The CDR3 loop spans 15 amino acids. Germline CDR1 and CDR2: SGHTS and YDEGEE. V shed 4 bases, J shed 6 bases, and the junction held 10 bases outside the gene matches. Written as DNA, the CDR3 is TGTGCCAGCAGCCCGGGGACAGGTTCGGTGGATACGCAGTATTTT. It translates to CASSPGTGSVDTQYF.

V is TRBV28 and J is TRBJ2-3; TRBD1 aligns across 7 bases. V lost 4 bases and J lost 5; bases outside the gene matches: 12. Germline V gene data show CDR1 as MDHEN and CDR2 as SYDVKM. This CDR3 is 16 amino acids long. The CDR3 region is CASSSDRDFGRDTQYF. CDR3 nucleotide sequence: TGTGCCAGCAGTTCAGACAGGGATTTTGGTAGAGATACGCAGTATTTT.

The chain has TRBV28 and TRBJ1-1; 9 bases map to TRBD1. The trim removed 10 bases at V and 5 bases at J, leaving 11 bases unmatched. Germline CDR1 and CDR2: MDHEN and SYDVKM. The CDR3 sequence is 14 residues long. CDR3 sequence (DNA): TGTGCCATAGACACGGGACAGGGTTTAACTGAAGCTTTCTTT. This translates into CAIDTGQGLTEAFF. Variable domain in full (rest from reference TRBV28 and TRBJ1-1): DVKVTQSSRYLVKRTGEKVFLECVQDMDHENMFWYRQDPGLGLRLIYFSYDVKMKEKGDIPEGYSVSREKKERFSLILESASTNQTSMYLCAIDTGQGLTEAFFGQGTRLTVV.

CDR3 DNA sequence: TGCAGCGTTGCCCCAGGACTAGCGGGAACCGGGGAGCTGTTTTTT. Translating it yields CSVAPGLAGTGELFF. The rearrangement uses TRBV29-1 and TRBJ2-2; 12 positions agree with TRBD2. The length of the CDR3 is 15 residues. Germline V gives CDR1 SQVTM, CDR2 ANQGSEA. Losses at the gene ends were 4 bases for V and 5 bases for J; bases not matched to a gene: 5.

The chain joins TRBV2 to TRBJ2-7, with D hard to call. The V gene's germline CDR1 is SNHLY and CDR2 FYNNEI. V was trimmed by 5 bases and J by 4 bases, leaving 6 bases between them. CDR3 length equals 11 residues. The CDR3 is CASSQVYEQYF. The CDR3 nucleotides are TGTGCCAGCAGTCAGGTTTACGAGCAGTACTTC. Full variable domain (outside the CDR3, taken from reference TRBV2 and TRBJ2-7): EPEVTQTPSHQVTQMGQEVILRCVPISNHLYFYWYRQILGQKVEFLVSFYNNEISEKSEIFDDQFSVERPDGSNFTLKIRSTKLEDSAMYFCASSQVYEQYFGPGTRLTVT.

The chain uses TRBV9 and TRBJ1-1; the D gene is possibly TRBD1 (5 bases). Trimming stripped 0 bases from V and 0 bases from J, with 15 bases between. Germline-derived CDR1 and CDR2 are SGDLS and YYNGEE. The CDR3 spans 17 residues. The CDR3 DNA reads TGTGCCAGCAGCGTAGGGGTGGCAGGGCGAGTGAACACTGAAGCTTTCTTT. As protein: CASSVGVAGRVNTEAFF.

The gene calls are TRBV4-1 and TRBJ1-5; D may be TRBD1 (6 bases). CDR1 and CDR2 (germline): MGHRA, YSYEKL. Trimming stripped 2 bases from V and 3 bases from J, with 11 bases between. The CDR3 contains 15 residues. The CDR3, as DNA: TGCGCCAGCAGCCAAAAGGGGGTTTCCAATCAGCCCCAGCATTTT. It specifies CASSQKGVSNQPQHF.

This clone was seen a few times. The rearrangement joins TRBV14 to TRBJ2-3; 8 positions agree with TRBD1. The J segment lost 4 bases and the V segment lost 2 bases, leaving 14 bases of the junction unmatched. The CDR3 is made up of 18 amino acids. CDR1 is SGHDN and CDR2 is FVKESK in the germline V gene. The CDR3 protein is CASSQQRTGWGVPDTQYF. The CDR3 bases are TGTGCCAGCAGCCAACAAAGGACAGGGTGGGGAGTACCAGATACGCAGTATTTT.

This clone was picked up one time. V usage is TRBV5-1 and J usage is TRBJ1-2; no definite D call. Looked up from germline, CDR1 is SGHRS and CDR2 is YFSETQ. The CDR3 contains 15 residues. Trimming shortened V by 0 bases and J by 4 bases, and 13 bases separated the two germline ends. CDR3 residues: CASSLGELRSYGYTF. In DNA, the CDR3 is TGCGCCAGCAGCTTGGGTGAACTAAGGAGCTATGGCTACACCTTC.

The gene calls are TRBV19 and TRBJ1-5; TRBD1 matches at 7 bases. This CDR3 spans 14 amino acids. The germline V gene encodes CDR1 LNHDA and CDR2 SQIVND (reference sequence). V dropped 6 bases and J dropped 3; count of bases not matched to a gene: 5. The CDR3 protein is CASSRGQNNQPQHF. As DNA, the CDR3 is TGTGCCAGTAGCCGGGGACAGAACAATCAGCCCCAGCATTTT.

To note about this clone: The same CDR3 can be traced to other DNA sequences in this sample. V gene TRBV6-1 combines with J gene TRBJ1-5, with a weak D call TRBD1 (6 bases). Germline V lookup: CDR1 MNHNS, CDR2 SASEGT. The CDR3 loop spans 18 amino acids. V shed 0 bases and J shed 5 bases, with 20 bases lying between them. The CDR3 DNA reads as TGTGCCAGCAGTGAAGCGCTTCGAGGGGGAGCGATAGATCAGCCCCAGCATTTT. Translating gives CASSEALRGGAIDQPQHF.

This chain uses TRBV6-1 with TRBJ1-1; D is possibly TRBD1 (6 bases). The CDR3 runs 16 residues. V was trimmed by 3 bases and J by 6 bases, leaving 20 bases between them. Germline V CDR1 and CDR2: MNHNS, SASEGT. The DNA of the CDR3 is TGTGCCAGCAGTGAGGTTTCTTTCTGGGGGCTCCCTGAAGCTTTCTTT. This translates into CASSEVSFWGLPEAFF.

This clone was found a few times. The chain is built from TRBV2 and TRBJ1-1; TRBD1 might be the D (5 bases). The CDR3 sequence is 15 residues long. V lost 3 bases, J lost 4 bases, and 15 bases lay in between. Germline V lookup: CDR1 SNHLY, CDR2 FYNNEI. The chain's CDR3 is CASSDLQGRITEAFF. The CDR3 DNA is TGTGCCAGCAGTGATTTGCAGGGCAGAATCACTGAAGCTTTCTTT.

This rearrangement joins TRBV5-4 to TRBJ1-2; TRBD1 is a possible D gene (6 bases). V was trimmed by 4 bases and J by 4 bases, leaving 20 bases between them. Germline V gene data show CDR1 as SGHNT and CDR2 as YYREEE (reference sequence). The CDR3 length is 16 residues. Written as DNA, the CDR3 is TGTGCCAGCAGCCGGGACAAAATTACCGGCCCCTATGGCTACACCTTC. It encodes CASSRDKITGPYGYTF. Full variable domain (outside the CDR3, taken from reference TRBV5-4 and TRBJ1-2): ETGVTQSPTHLIKTRGQQVTLRCSSQSGHNTVSWYQQALGQGPQFIFQYYREEENGRGNFPPRFSGLQFPNYSSELNVNALELDDSALYLCASSRDKITGPYGYTFGSGTRLTVV.

This rearrangement joins TRBV4-2 to TRBJ2-7; D is possibly TRBD2 (6 bases). The length of the CDR3 is 14 residues. Germline V gene lookup returns CDR1 LGHNA and CDR2 YNFKEQ. Trimming cost V 3 bases and J 3 bases, with 12 bases left between them. The CDR3 sequence: CASSQGRLSYEQYF. CDR3 sequence (DNA): TGTGCCAGCAGCCAGGGGAGGCTGAGCTACGAGCAGTACTTC.

This chain joins TRBV4-1 and TRBJ2-1; 10 nucleotides line up with TRBD2. V was clipped by 2 bases and J by 8 bases; unmatched bases: 12. This CDR3 is built from 17 residues. Germline V gene sequence: CDR1 MGHRA, CDR2 YSYEKL. The CDR3 loop is CASSQPIAGGLVDEQFF. The DNA of the CDR3 is TGCGCCAGCAGCCAACCGATAGCGGGGGGCCTCGTTGATGAGCAGTTCTTC.

This sequence joins TRBV5-4 and TRBJ2-7; possible D gene TRBD1, 5 bases. Germline CDR1 is SGHNT and CDR2 is YYREEE (reference sequence). The CDR3 has 14 residues. The V end was cut by 4 bases, the J end by 4 bases, with 15 bases between. DNA of the CDR3: TGTGCCAGCAGCCCTCAGGGATACCCTTACGAGCAGTACTTC. This translates into CASSPQGYPYEQYF.

The genes are TRBV5-4 and TRBJ2-1; D is possibly TRBD1 (5 bases). CDR1 SGHNT and CDR2 YYREEE come from the germline V gene (reference sequence). Deletions cut 0 bases from V and 3 bases from J, with 7 bases between. The CDR3 has 14 amino acids. The CDR3 DNA follows: TGTGCCAGCAGCTTGGGTCAGGGCTACAATGAGCAGTTCTTC. Translation gives CASSLGQGYNEQFF. Variable domain in full (rest from reference TRBV5-4 and TRBJ2-1): ETGVTQSPTHLIKTRGQQVTLRCSSQSGHNTVSWYQQALGQGPQFIFQYYREEENGRGNFPPRFSGLQFPNYSSELNVNALELDDSALYLCASSLGQGYNEQFFGPGTRLTVL.

This chain joins TRBV7-2 and TRBJ1-4; D may be TRBD1 (5 bases). The CDR3 is 14 residues long. The V gene's germline CDR1 is SGHTA and CDR2 FQGNSA. V lost 1 base and J lost 10, with 13 bases in between. The CDR3 DNA reads TGTGCCAGCAGCTTAGAGGGTTGGGGGGGAAAACTGTTTTTT. Translated: CASSLEGWGGKLFF.

The chain couples TRBV9 to TRBJ2-1; D may be TRBD1 (7 bases). Germline V lookup: CDR1 SGDLS, CDR2 YYNGEE. There are 15 residues in the CDR3. Trimming shortened V by 4 bases and J by 3 bases, and 14 bases separated the two germline ends. The CDR3 is CASSPRGTVYNEQFF. CDR3 DNA sequence: TGTGCCAGCAGCCCTCGCGGGACAGTCTACAATGAGCAGTTCTTC.

This clone was picked up one time. This chain joins TRBV6-5 and TRBJ2-1, with D possibly being TRBD2 (6 bases). The CDR3 runs 15 residues. The V end lost 5 bases, the J end lost 4 bases, and 15 bases lay between the germline ends. Germline lookup yields CDR1 MNHEY and CDR2 SVGAGI. CDR3 sequence reads: CASSGLEGSYNEQFF. As DNA, the CDR3 is TGTGCCAGCAGTGGATTGGAGGGGTCTTACAATGAGCAGTTCTTC.

The rearrangement joins TRBV6-5 to TRBJ1-2, with TRBD1 identical over 7 bases. This CDR3 spans 14 amino acids. Per the germline V gene, CDR1 is MNHEY and CDR2 is SVGAGI. J was trimmed by 4 bases and V by 5 bases; bases with no gene match: 7. The CDR3 DNA is TGTGCCAGCAGTAAGGAGGGACAGACCTATGGCTACACCTTC. It is translated as CASSKEGQTYGYTF.

Points on this clone: This sample includes further DNA sequences coding for the same CDR3. The chain's CDR3 is CAWRTGQGSSEAFF. The CDR3, as DNA: TGTGCCTGGAGGACGGGACAGGGGAGCTCTGAAGCTTTCTTT. The chain recombines TRBV30 with TRBJ1-1; 10 bases are a match to TRBD1. This CDR3 contains 14 residues. Trimming removed 3 bases from V and 6 bases from J; junction bases left unmatched: 7. The germline CDR1 and CDR2 sequences are GTSNPN and SVGIG (reference sequence).

The V call is TRBV28, the J call TRBJ1-1; perhaps TRBD1 as D (6 bases). V lost 5 bases and J 8 bases, leaving 12 bases between the germline ends. The CDR3 sequence is 12 residues long. Per germline, CDR1 MDHEN and CDR2 SYDVKM. CDR3 in DNA: TGTGCCAGCAGTATGACGGACAGAGAAGCTTTCTTT. This gives the protein CASSMTDREAFF.